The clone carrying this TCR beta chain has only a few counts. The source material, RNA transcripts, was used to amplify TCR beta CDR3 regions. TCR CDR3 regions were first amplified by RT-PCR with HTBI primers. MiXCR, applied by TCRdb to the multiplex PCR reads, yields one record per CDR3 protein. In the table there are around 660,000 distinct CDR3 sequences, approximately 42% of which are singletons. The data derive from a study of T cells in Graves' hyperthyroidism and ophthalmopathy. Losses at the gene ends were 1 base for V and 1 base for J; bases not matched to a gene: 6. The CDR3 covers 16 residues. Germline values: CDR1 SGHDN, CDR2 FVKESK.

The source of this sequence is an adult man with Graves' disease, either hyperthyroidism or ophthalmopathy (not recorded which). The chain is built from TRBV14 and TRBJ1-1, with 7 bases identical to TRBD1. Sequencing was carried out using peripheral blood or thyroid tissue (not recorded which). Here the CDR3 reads CASSQGLRTGNTEAFF. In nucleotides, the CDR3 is TGTGCCAGCAGCCAAGGTCTCCGGACAGGGAACACTGAAGCTTTCTTT.